This TCR beta chain comes out of a study of shared clonotypes between healthy human individuals. The junction had 2 bases not matched to a gene; V was cut back by 0 bases and J by 7 bases. CDR3 length: 15 amino acids. The germline CDR1 and CDR2 sequences are SGHDN and FVKESK. Unsorted PBMC replicate PCRs used approximately 290 ng DNA, 25,000 to 30,000 T cell genomes. Only in-frame clones appear in the TCRdb table, and some are missing; sequencing was by immunoSEQ multiplex PCR. The sample includes about 470,000 clones, 75% to 85% of them seen just once. This clone showed up just a few times. This same CDR3 is encoded by further DNA sequences in the sample.

The source of this sequence is a middle-aged woman in good health. Some clones in this sample may be carry-over from other donors' samples. Sequenced material: PBMCs. The rearrangement joins TRBV14 to TRBJ2-2; 10 nucleotides align to TRBD2. Here the CDR3 DNA reads TGTGCCAGCAGCCAAGAGCTAGCGGGAGTCGGGGAGCTGTTTTTT. It codes for CASSQELAGVGELFF.